The present T cell receptor beta chain was sequenced within a study of T cells in localized non-small cell lung cancer. Profiling relied on immunoSEQ multiplex PCR, and the TCRdb table lists in-frame clones only, not all of them. This sample has fewer than 50,000 clones, with 86% found just once. The material sequenced was peripheral blood mononuclear cells, taken before any cancer treatment. The source is a male donor older than 55 with stage II lung adenocarcinoma.

CDR3 amino acids: CASSIGPLRGGRAWQPQHF. CDR3 in DNA: TGTGCCAGTAGTATAGGGCCTTTGAGGGGGGGTAGGGCTTGGCAGCCCCAGCATTTT. The genes are TRBV19 and TRBJ1-5, with D perhaps TRBD1 (6 bases). Trimming left V 1 base short and J 7 bases short, with 26 bases between. This CDR3 spans 19 amino acids. Germline assignment: CDR1 LNHDA and CDR2 SQIVND (reference sequence). Using reference TRBV19 and TRBJ1-5 for the parts outside the CDR3, the full variable domain is DGGITQSPKYLFRKEGQNVTLSCEQNLNHDAMYWYRQDPGQGLRLIYYSQIVNDFQKGDIAEGYSVSREKKESFPLTVTSAQKNPTAFYLCASSIGPLRGGRAWQPQHFGDGTRLSIL.